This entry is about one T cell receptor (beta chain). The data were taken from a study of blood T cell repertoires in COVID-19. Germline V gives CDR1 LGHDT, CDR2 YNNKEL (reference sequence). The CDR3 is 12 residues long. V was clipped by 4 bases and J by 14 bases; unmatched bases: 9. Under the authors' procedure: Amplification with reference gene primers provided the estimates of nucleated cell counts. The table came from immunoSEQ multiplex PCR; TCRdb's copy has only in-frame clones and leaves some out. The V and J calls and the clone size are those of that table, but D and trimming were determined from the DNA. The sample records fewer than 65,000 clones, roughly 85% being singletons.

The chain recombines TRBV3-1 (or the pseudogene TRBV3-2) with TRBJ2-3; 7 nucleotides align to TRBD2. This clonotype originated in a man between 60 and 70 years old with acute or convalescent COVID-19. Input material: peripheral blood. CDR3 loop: CASSRGLVELYF. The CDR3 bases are TGTGCCAGCAGCCGCGGACTAGTAGAGCTGTATTTT.